By share of the sample, the clone carrying this TCR beta chain is medium-sized. The data stem from a study of shared clonotypes between healthy human individuals. The protocol was immunoSEQ multiplex PCR, while the TCRdb copy is restricted to in-frame clones and leaves out a portion. This table holds around 120,000 clones, about 70% found once. The CDR3 extends over 16 amino acids. CDR1 is MGHDK and CDR2 is SYGVNS in the germline V gene. The V end was cut by 1 base, the J end by 1 base, with 10 bases between. V usage is TRBV25-1 and J usage is TRBJ2-2, with D perhaps being TRBD1 or TRBD2 (5 bases each). The sample consisted of memory CD8+ T cells sorted from blood. Subset denoted: CD45RO+ cells pooled with CCR7-negative TemRA cells. The clonotype comes from a woman between 25 and 40 years old in good health. CDR3 protein: CASSESGTGNTGELFF. Here the CDR3 DNA reads TGTGCCAGCAGTGAATCGGGAACAGGGAACACCGGGGAGCTGTTTTTT.